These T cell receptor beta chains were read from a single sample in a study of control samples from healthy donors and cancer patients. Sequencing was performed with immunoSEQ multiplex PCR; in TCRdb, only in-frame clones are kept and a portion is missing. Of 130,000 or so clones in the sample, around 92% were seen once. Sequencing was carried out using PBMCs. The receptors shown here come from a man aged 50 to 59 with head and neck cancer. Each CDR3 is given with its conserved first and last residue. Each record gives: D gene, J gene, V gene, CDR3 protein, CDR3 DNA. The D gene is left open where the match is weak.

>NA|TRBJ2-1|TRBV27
CASSFPGLGGNEQFF
TGTGCCAGCAGTTTCCCGGGACTCGGGGGCAATGAGCAGTTCTTC
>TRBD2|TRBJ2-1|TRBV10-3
CAISDSGGRYNEQFF
TGTGCCATCAGTGATAGCGGGGGTCGTTACAATGAGCAGTTCTTC
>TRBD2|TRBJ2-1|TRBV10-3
CAISVTGGSYNEQFF
TGTGCCATCAGTGTTACGGGGGGCTCCTACAATGAGCAGTTCTTC
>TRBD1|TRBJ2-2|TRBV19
CASSTGDRGGATGELFF
TGTGCCAGTAGTACGGGGGACAGGGGTGGCGCCACCGGGGAGCTGTTTTTT
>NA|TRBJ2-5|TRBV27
CASSLQGQETQYF
TGTGCCAGCAGTCTACAGGGCCAAGAGACCCAGTACTTC
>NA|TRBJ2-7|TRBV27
CASSLGDSYEQYF
TGTGCCAGCAGTTTGGGGGACTCCTACGAGCAGTACTTC
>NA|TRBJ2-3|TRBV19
CASSTYGGPDTQYF
TGTGCCAGTAGTACCTACGGGGGGCCAGATACGCAGTATTTT
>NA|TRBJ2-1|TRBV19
CASSIASSPYNEQFF
TGTGCCAGTAGTATAGCCTCTAGCCCCTACAATGAGCAGTTCTTC
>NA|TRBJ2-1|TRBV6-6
CASRQNQDKQFF
TGTGCCAGCAGGCAGAACCAGGATAAGCAGTTCTTC
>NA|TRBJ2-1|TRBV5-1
CASSLDPGEPYNEQFF
TGCGCCAGCAGCTTGGATCCGGGAGAGCCGTACAATGAGCAGTTCTTC
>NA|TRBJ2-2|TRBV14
CASSLSAGELFF
TGTGCCAGCAGCCTCTCGGCCGGGGAGCTGTTTTTT
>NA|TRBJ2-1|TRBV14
CASSQTRLGYNEQFF
TGTGCCAGCAGCCAAACTAGATTGGGGTACAATGAGCAGTTCTTC
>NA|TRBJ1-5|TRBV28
CASRWETAYSNQPQHF
TGTGCCAGCAGATGGGAGACAGCTTATAGCAATCAGCCCCAGCATTTT
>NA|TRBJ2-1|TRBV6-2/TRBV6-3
CASSWTDGEQFF
TGTGCCAGCAGTTGGACAGATGGAGAGCAGTTCTTC
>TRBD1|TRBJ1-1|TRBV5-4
CASRRDRENTEAFF
TGTGCCAGCAGGCGGGACAGGGAAAACACTGAAGCTTTCTTT